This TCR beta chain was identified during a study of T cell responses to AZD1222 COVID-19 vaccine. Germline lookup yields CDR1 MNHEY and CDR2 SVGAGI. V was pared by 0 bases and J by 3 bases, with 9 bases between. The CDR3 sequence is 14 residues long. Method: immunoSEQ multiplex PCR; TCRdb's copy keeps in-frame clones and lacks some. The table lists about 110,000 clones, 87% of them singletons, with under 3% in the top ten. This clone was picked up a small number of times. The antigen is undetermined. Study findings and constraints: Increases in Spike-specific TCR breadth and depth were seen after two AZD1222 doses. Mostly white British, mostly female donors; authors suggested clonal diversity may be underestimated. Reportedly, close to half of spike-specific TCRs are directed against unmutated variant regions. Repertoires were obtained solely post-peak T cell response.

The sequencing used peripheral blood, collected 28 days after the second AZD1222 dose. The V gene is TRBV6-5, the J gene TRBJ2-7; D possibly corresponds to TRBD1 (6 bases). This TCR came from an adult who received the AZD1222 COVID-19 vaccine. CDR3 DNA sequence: TGTGCCAGCAGTTACTCGCGAGGGGGCTACGAGCAGTACTTC. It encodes CASSYSRGGYEQYF.